This T cell receptor beta chain was recovered during a study of identical twins. This clonotype occurred many times. TCRdb fed the 5' RACE reads into MiXCR, producing one record per CDR3 protein. The table lists approximately 600,000 distinct CDR3 sequences, 7.5% to 10% of them singletons. V lost 2 bases, J lost 3 bases, and 11 bases lay in between. This CDR3 has 15 residues. Per germline, CDR1 SEHNR and CDR2 FQNEAQ (reference sequence). Separately, the same data were catalogued under a study of yellow fever vaccine responses in identical twins.

This receptor was identified in a woman between 18 and 29 years old in good health. Specimen: PBMCs. The genes are TRBV7-9 and TRBJ1-5; D is perhaps TRBD1 (6 bases). CDR3 DNA: TGTGCCAGCAGCTTAAGTCAGGGGTTCAATCAGCCCCAGCATTTT. Residues: CASSLSQGFNQPQHF.